This is a list of T cell receptor beta chains from one sample in a study of blood T cell repertoires in COVID-19. The assay was immunoSEQ multiplex PCR, and TCRdb's table has in-frame clones only and misses some. The data show approximately 270,000 clones, around 90% seen once. The sample taken for sequencing was PBMCs or T cells enriched from blood (not recorded which). These receptors originate from a man aged 35-49 years who had been exposed to COVID-19. Each CDR3 is given with its conserved first and last residue. The order of the fields is clone size, CDR3 length, V gene, J gene, D gene, CDR3 protein, CDR3 DNA. A D gene is named only where the DNA matches it firmly. Part of the rows lack a size; the others show once, few, many or a class for expanded clones.

size: -
length: 13
V: TRBV2
J: TRBJ1-1
D: TRBD1
CDR3: CASSGQGDTEAFF
DNA: TGTGCCAGCAGTGGCCAGGGGGACACTGAAGCTTTCTTT

size: few
length: 15
V: TRBV19
J: TRBJ1-1
D: TRBD1
CDR3: CASSPVGQPNTEAFF
DNA: TGTGCCAGTAGCCCCGTGGGACAGCCGAACACTGAAGCTTTCTTT

size: -
length: 15
V: TRBV19
J: TRBJ2-7
D: TRBD1
CDR3: CASSAGQGHSYEQYF
DNA: TGTGCCAGTAGTGCGGGACAGGGGCATTCCTACGAGCAGTACTTC

size: -
length: 16
V: TRBV27
J: TRBJ2-1
D: TRBD2
CDR3: CASSRLLAGGPREQFF
DNA: TGTGCCAGCAGTCGATTACTAGCGGGAGGGCCACGAGAGCAGTTCTTC

size: -
length: 15
V: TRBV28
J: TRBJ1-2
D: -
CDR3: CASSPRGGAISGYTF
DNA: TGTGCCAGCAGCCCTCGGGGGGGCGCGATATCTGGCTACACCTTC

size: once
length: 16
V: TRBV28
J: TRBJ1-2
D: TRBD1
CDR3: CASSLALQGTNYGYTF
DNA: TGTGCCAGCAGTTTAGCTTTACAGGGGACTAACTATGGCTACACCTTC

size: -
length: 19
V: TRBV5-1
J: TRBJ2-6
D: -
CDR3: CASSPKGQGGFSGANVLTF
DNA: TGCGCCAGCAGCCCCAAAGGACAGGGAGGGTTCTCTGGGGCCAACGTCCTGACTTTC

size: -
length: 15
V: TRBV10-3
J: TRBJ1-2
D: TRBD1
CDR3: CAISPTDRLNYGYTF
DNA: TGTGCCATCAGCCCCACGGACAGGCTGAACTATGGCTACACCTTC

size: -
length: 16
V: TRBV4-1
J: TRBJ2-7
D: -
CDR3: CASSQGRRGNAYEQYF
DNA: TGCGCCAGCAGCCAAGGCCGGAGAGGGAATGCGTACGAGCAGTACTTC

size: -
length: 16
V: TRBV13
J: TRBJ2-7
D: -
CDR3: CASSSNSGTRSYEQYF
DNA: TGTGCCAGCAGCTCAAATTCCGGGACTCGCTCCTACGAGCAGTACTTC

size: -
length: 14
V: TRBV6-5
J: TRBJ2-5
D: TRBD1
CDR3: CASSHAGGEETQYF
DNA: TGTGCCAGCAGCCATGCAGGGGGCGAGGAGACCCAGTACTTC

size: -
length: 14
V: TRBV28
J: TRBJ1-5
D: -
CDR3: CASRKGGVNQPQHF
DNA: TGTGCCAGCAGGAAGGGAGGGGTAAATCAGCCCCAGCATTTT

size: -
length: 18
V: TRBV18
J: TRBJ2-1
D: TRBD2
CDR3: CASSPRTSGLSSYNEQFF
DNA: TGTGCCAGCTCACCACGGACTAGCGGGCTTAGCTCCTACAATGAGCAGTTCTTC

size: -
length: 12
V: TRBV19
J: TRBJ1-5
D: -
CDR3: CASSSQDQPQHF
DNA: TGTGCCAGTAGTTCCCAGGATCAGCCCCAGCATTTT

size: many
length: 13
V: TRBV11-2
J: TRBJ2-7
D: -
CDR3: CASSLAGTREQYF
DNA: TGTGCCAGCAGCTTAGCCGGGACTCGAGAGCAGTACTTC

size: -
length: 14
V: TRBV9
J: TRBJ1-2
D: TRBD1
CDR3: CASSTRDRDYGYTF
DNA: TGTGCCAGCAGCACCCGGGACAGGGACTATGGCTACACCTTC

size: -
length: 13
V: TRBV12-5
J: TRBJ1-2
D: -
CDR3: CASGFQGSIGYTF
DNA: TGTGCTAGTGGTTTTCAGGGGAGTATTGGCTACACCTTC

size: few
length: 15
V: TRBV7-6
J: TRBJ1-1
D: TRBD1
CDR3: CASSPRTGANTEAFF
DNA: TGTGCCAGCAGCCCGCGGACAGGAGCGAACACTGAAGCTTTCTTT

size: -
length: 16
V: TRBV3-1/TRBV3-2
J: TRBJ2-1
D: TRBD2
CDR3: CASSPRFSGKYNEQFF
DNA: TGTGCCAGCAGCCCGCGGTTTAGCGGGAAATACAATGAGCAGTTCTTC

size: -
length: 13
V: TRBV29-1
J: TRBJ2-3
D: -
CDR3: CSVEGGVLDTQYF
DNA: TGCAGCGTTGAGGGGGGAGTCCTCGATACGCAGTATTTT

size: -
length: 14
V: TRBV5-1
J: TRBJ2-3
D: TRBD1
CDR3: CASSRNRGTDTQYF
DNA: TGCGCCAGCAGCAGAAACAGGGGTACAGATACGCAGTATTTT

size: -
length: 14
V: TRBV11-2
J: TRBJ2-7
D: -
CDR3: CASSLVGRPSEQYF
DNA: TGTGCCAGCAGCTTAGTGGGCCGACCGAGCGAGCAGTACTTC

size: -
length: 14
V: TRBV28
J: TRBJ1-4
D: TRBD1
CDR3: CASSPGGRNEKLFF
DNA: TGTGCCAGCAGTCCAGGGGGAAGGAATGAAAAACTGTTTTTT

size: -
length: 15
V: TRBV9
J: TRBJ2-7
D: TRBD2
CDR3: CASRPGLAGPYEQYF
DNA: TGTGCCAGCCGCCCGGGACTAGCGGGACCTTACGAGCAGTACTTC

size: -
length: 17
V: TRBV19
J: TRBJ1-6
D: TRBD1
CDR3: CASAYGTGFSYNSPLHF
DNA: TGTGCCAGTGCATATGGGACAGGGTTTTCATATAATTCACCCCTCCACTTT

size: -
length: 15
V: TRBV11-3
J: TRBJ1-2
D: -
CDR3: CASSPWTQPNYGYTF
DNA: TGTGCCAGCAGCCCTTGGACACAGCCTAACTATGGCTACACCTTC

size: -
length: 15
V: TRBV5-4
J: TRBJ2-7
D: TRBD2
CDR3: CASSFSSGSGYEQYF
DNA: TGTGCCAGCAGCTTTTCTAGCGGGAGTGGATACGAGCAGTACTTC

size: once
length: 17
V: TRBV19
J: TRBJ2-1
D: TRBD2
CDR3: CASSHPLAGGPHNEQFF
DNA: TGTGCCAGTAGTCACCCCTTAGCGGGAGGGCCCCACAATGAGCAGTTCTTC

size: -
length: 15
V: TRBV3-1/TRBV3-2
J: TRBJ2-5
D: TRBD2
CDR3: CASSQETSGIETQYF
DNA: TGTGCCAGCAGCCAAGAAACTAGCGGGATAGAGACCCAGTACTTC

size: -
length: 17
V: TRBV28
J: TRBJ1-4
D: -
CDR3: CASRMMGAGEVGEKLFF
DNA: TGTGCCAGCAGAATGATGGGGGCAGGGGAAGTAGGAGAAAAACTGTTTTTT

size: -
length: 15
V: TRBV2
J: TRBJ2-3
D: -
CDR3: CASNPPGVGTDTQYF
DNA: TGTGCCAGCAACCCTCCAGGGGTTGGCACAGATACGCAGTATTTT

size: -
length: 16
V: TRBV27
J: TRBJ2-1
D: TRBD2
CDR3: CASSSTGTSDRNEQFF
DNA: TGTGCCAGCTCTTCAACCGGGACTAGTGATCGCAATGAGCAGTTCTTC

size: -
length: 15
V: TRBV5-1
J: TRBJ1-4
D: -
CDR3: CASSPEWVSGEKLFF
DNA: TGCGCCAGCAGCCCGGAATGGGTTTCGGGTGAAAAACTGTTTTTT

size: -
length: 17
V: TRBV9
J: TRBJ2-1
D: TRBD1
CDR3: CASSVEVRGGAQNEQFF
DNA: TGTGCCAGCAGCGTAGAGGTGAGAGGGGGCGCTCAGAATGAGCAGTTCTTC

size: -
length: 14
V: TRBV18
J: TRBJ1-1
D: -
CDR3: CASSPTATNTEAFF
DNA: TGTGCCAGCTCACCGACAGCAACGAACACTGAAGCTTTCTTT

size: -
length: 14
V: TRBV25-1
J: TRBJ1-2
D: TRBD1
CDR3: CASSGGQANYGYTF
DNA: TGTGCCAGCAGTGGTGGACAGGCCAACTATGGCTACACCTTC

size: -
length: 12
V: TRBV7-9
J: TRBJ1-2
D: -
CDR3: CASTPSQVGYTF
DNA: TGTGCCAGCACCCCAAGCCAGGTTGGCTACACCTTC

size: -
length: 14
V: TRBV3-1/TRBV3-2
J: TRBJ2-1
D: TRBD2
CDR3: CASSQVAGGVEQFF
DNA: TGTGCCAGCAGCCAAGTTGCGGGAGGGGTTGAGCAGTTCTTC

size: -
length: 16
V: TRBV9
J: TRBJ1-2
D: -
CDR3: CASSVSGEGANYGYTF
DNA: TGTGCCAGCAGCGTCTCAGGGGAGGGGGCTAACTATGGCTACACCTTC